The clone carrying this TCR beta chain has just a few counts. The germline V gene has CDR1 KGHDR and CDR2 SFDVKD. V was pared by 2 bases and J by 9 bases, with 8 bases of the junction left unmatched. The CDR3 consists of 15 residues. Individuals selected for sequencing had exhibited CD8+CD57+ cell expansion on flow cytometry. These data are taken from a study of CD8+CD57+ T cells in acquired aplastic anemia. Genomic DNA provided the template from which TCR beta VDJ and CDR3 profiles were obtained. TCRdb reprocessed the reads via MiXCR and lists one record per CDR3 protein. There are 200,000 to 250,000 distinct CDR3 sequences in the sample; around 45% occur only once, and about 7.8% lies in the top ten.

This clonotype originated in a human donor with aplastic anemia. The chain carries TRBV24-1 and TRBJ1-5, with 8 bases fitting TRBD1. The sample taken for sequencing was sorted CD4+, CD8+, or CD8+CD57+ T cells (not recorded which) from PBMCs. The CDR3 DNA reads TGTGCCACCAGTGATTCTGGACAGGGATGGGTGCCCCAGCATTTT. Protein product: CATSDSGQGWVPQHF.